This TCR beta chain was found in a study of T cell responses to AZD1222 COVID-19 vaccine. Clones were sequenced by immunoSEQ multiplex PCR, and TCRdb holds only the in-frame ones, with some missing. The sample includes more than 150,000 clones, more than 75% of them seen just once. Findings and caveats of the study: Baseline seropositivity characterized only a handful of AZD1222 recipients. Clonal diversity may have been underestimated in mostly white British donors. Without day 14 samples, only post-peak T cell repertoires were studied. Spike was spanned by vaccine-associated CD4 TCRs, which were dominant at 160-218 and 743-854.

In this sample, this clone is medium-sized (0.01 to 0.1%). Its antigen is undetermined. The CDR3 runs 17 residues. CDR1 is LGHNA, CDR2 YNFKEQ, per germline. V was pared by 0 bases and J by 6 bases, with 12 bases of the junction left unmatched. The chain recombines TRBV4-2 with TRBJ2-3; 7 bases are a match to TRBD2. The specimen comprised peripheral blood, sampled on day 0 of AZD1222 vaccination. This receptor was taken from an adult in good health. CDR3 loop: CASSQDTSASGRDTQYF. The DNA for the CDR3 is TGTGCCAGCAGCCAAGATACTAGCGCCAGCGGGCGGGATACGCAGTATTTT.